This TCR beta chain is drawn from a study of T-cell reconstitution after alpha-beta-depleted transplantation in children (dated by TCRdb to the mid-2010s). Regarding the study in general: Using TCR repertoire profiling, the study followed T-cell immune reconstitution in a quantitative way in children after TCRalphabeta/CD19-depleted allogeneic hematopoietic cell transplantation.

Remarks on this clonotype: There is no known antigen for this receptor. The input lacks base qualities; no much larger clone sits a single base away.

CDR1 SGHVS and CDR2 FQNEAQ were looked up in the germline V gene. The CDR3 covers 17 residues, taking in both the cysteine and the phenylalanine. Solely the CDR3 DNA is kept, with 51 bases framed from the first base. The V and J ends are trimmed by 5 bases and 5 bases, leaving 21 bases between them. Receptors were amplified or captured by PCR. TCRdb names Illumina HiSeq 2500 as the instrument used. TCR libraries were prepared with molecular barcoding, using unique molecular identifiers to normalize TCRbeta repertoire quantification. The public reads were quality trimmed at Q25 with fastp and then assembled into clones with MiXCR by TCRdb, keeping productive beta chains. Every CDR3 protein is listed once, alongside the most common genes and DNA of its rows. The sample includes about 640,000 distinct CDR3 sequences, with around 16% observed a single time. 1.1% of the sample lies in the top ten.

Sequencing used PBMCs from the stem cell graft donor, obtained from the stem cell graft. This TCR was sampled from a human donor who donated a stem cell graft to a child with acute myeloid leukemia. Recombination linked TRBV7-8 to TRBJ2-2; the D call is tentative, TRBD1 or TRBD2, as each matches 5 bases. The CDR3 has the sequence CASSPLGDRVGTGELFF. The DNA reads TGTGCCAGCAGCCCTTTGGGGGACCGGGTAGGAACCGGGGAGCTGTTTTTT. Beyond the CDR3, the reference TRBV7-8 and TRBJ2-2 genes provide the residues; the full variable domain reads: GAGVSQSPRYKVAKRGQDVALRCDPISGHVSLFWYQQALGQGPEFLTYFQNEAQLDKSGLPSDRFFAERPEGSVSTLKIQRTQQEDSAVYLCASSPLGDRVGTGELFFGEGSRLTVL.